These 32 T cell receptor beta chains share one sample of origin, sequenced in a study of T cell changes during pregnancy in multiple sclerosis. Data came from immunoSEQ multiplex PCR; TCRdb stores just in-frame clones and leaves some out. The table includes roughly 110,000 clones, roughly 90% detected once. The material sequenced was peripheral blood, taken in the third trimester of pregnancy. These receptors originate from a female donor with multiple sclerosis, enrolled in a pregnancy study.

The chain couples TRBV7-8 to TRBJ2-1, with 11 bases lining up with TRBD2. Germline CDR1 and CDR2: SGHVS and FQNEAQ. The length of the CDR3 is 17 residues. The J segment lost 6 bases and the V segment lost 4 bases, leaving 11 bases of the junction unmatched. CDR3 loop: CASSSGLLAGASNEQFF. CDR3 nucleotide sequence: TGTGCCAGCAGCTCAGGCCTACTAGCGGGAGCTTCCAATGAGCAGTTCTTC. The full variable domain, with the rest looked up from reference TRBV7-8 and TRBJ2-1, is GAGVSQSPRYKVAKRGQDVALRCDPISGHVSLFWYQQALGQGPEFLTYFQNEAQLDKSGLPSDRFFAERPEGSVSTLKIQRTQQEDSAVYLCASSSGLLAGASNEQFFGPGTRLTVL.

In this sample, this clone turned up a few times. This rearrangement joins TRBV18 to TRBJ1-1; the match to TRBD1 covers 11 bases. Germline V gene sequence: CDR1 KGHSH, CDR2 LQKENI. V lost 4 bases and J lost 3; bases outside the gene matches: 4. The CDR3 covers 15 residues. The CDR3 nucleotides read TGTGCCAGCTCACTTGGACAGGGGGCGTACACTGAAGCTTTCTTT. This encodes CASSLGQGAYTEAFF.

The chain couples TRBV9 to TRBJ1-3; TRBD1 might be the D (6 bases). The length of the CDR3 is 16 residues. V was pared by 4 bases and J by 0 bases, with 14 bases between. From germline, CDR1 is SGDLS and CDR2 YYNGEE. The CDR3 here is CASSSEGHHSGNTIYF. The CDR3 DNA is TGTGCCAGCAGCTCAGAGGGACACCACTCTGGAAACACCATATATTTT.

This chain links TRBV5-5 with TRBJ1-2; D is perhaps TRBD1 (6 bases). CDR3 length: 15 residues. Germline values: CDR1 SGHKS, CDR2 YYEKEE (reference sequence). The V end was cut by 4 bases, the J end by 3 bases, with 16 bases between. CDR3 sequence reads: CASSLARGADYGYTF. In DNA, the CDR3 is TGTGCCAGCAGCCTGGCCAGGGGCGCGGACTATGGCTACACCTTC.

With respect to this clone: This sample also contains other DNA sequences that code for the same CDR3. V and J are TRBV6-5 and TRBJ2-5, with D possibly TRBD1 on 6 matching bases. With 6 bases removed from V and 4 bases from J, the gap between germline ends came to 9 bases. Per the germline V gene, CDR1 is MNHEY and CDR2 is SVGAGI. The CDR3 consists of 12 residues. The CDR3 loop reads CASSRGRETQYF. CDR3 DNA sequence: TGTGCCAGCAGCAGGGGACGAGAGACCCAGTACTTC.

V is TRBV7-6 and J is TRBJ2-1, with TRBD2 identical over 7 bases. The CDR3 consists of 15 residues. V dropped 5 bases and J dropped 4; count of bases not matched to a gene: 8. Germline-derived CDR1 and CDR2 are SGHVS and FNYEAQ. The CDR3 region is CASSPGASGYNEQFF. CDR3 nucleotides: TGTGCCAGCAGCCCTGGGGCTAGCGGATACAATGAGCAGTTCTTC.

The V call is TRBV30, the J call TRBJ2-5; 12 positions match TRBD1. CDR3 length equals 13 residues. Per germline, CDR1 GTSNPN and CDR2 SVGIG (reference sequence). The junction had 8 bases not matched to a gene; V was cut back by 4 bases and J by 11 bases. The chain's CDR3 is CAWTGQGAGEQYF. The CDR3 DNA reads TGTGCCTGGACGGGACAGGGGGCGGGAGAGCAGTACTTC.

This chain links TRBV27 with TRBJ2-1; 9 bases match TRBD2. V gave up 6 bases and J gave up 6 bases; unmatched junction bases: 9. The CDR3 spans 15 residues. The germline V gene encodes CDR1 MNHEY and CDR2 SMNVEV (reference sequence). This CDR3 reads CASRALAGRGNEQFF. CDR3 coding DNA: TGTGCCAGCAGGGCCCTAGCGGGGAGGGGCAATGAGCAGTTCTTC.

This chain connects TRBV5-1 to TRBJ2-2, with D possibly TRBD2 on 6 matching bases. Germline V gene data show CDR1 as SGHRS and CDR2 as YFSETQ. The CDR3 consists of 17 residues. V dropped 0 bases and J dropped 0 bases, with 12 bases sitting between them. This CDR3 reads CASSLGIGGANTGELFF. CDR3 nucleotides: TGCGCCAGCAGCTTGGGGATCGGGGGTGCGAACACCGGGGAGCTGTTTTTT.

Only one count was recorded for this clone. The V call is TRBV9, the J call TRBJ1-5, with D perhaps matching TRBD1 (5 bases). The CDR3 spans 16 residues. Trimming pared 0 bases from V and 2 bases from J, leaving 12 bases between. Germline V gene sequence: CDR1 SGDLS, CDR2 YYNGEE. DNA of the CDR3: TGTGCCAGCAGCGTAGTCCAGGGAAGGTGCAATCAGCCCCAGCATTTT. Its translation: CASSVVQGRCNQPQHF.

The J gene is TRBJ2-2, the V gene TRBV29-1; a weak D match, TRBD1 (6 bases). V lost 0 bases to trimming and J lost 1 base, with 9 bases between them. The CDR3 runs 15 residues. Looked up from germline, CDR1 is SQVTM and CDR2 is ANQGSEA. The CDR3 is CSVEETGVNTGELFF. CDR3 sequence (DNA): TGCAGCGTTGAAGAGACAGGAGTGAACACCGGGGAGCTGTTTTTT.

The rearrangement links TRBV19 to TRBJ2-1; 7 bases fit TRBD2. The CDR3 runs to 17 residues. Trimming cost V 7 bases and J 2 bases; bases outside gene matches: 14. Germline CDR1 is LNHDA and CDR2 is SQIVND (reference sequence). CDR3 sequence reads: CASIGTSDRSTYNEQFF. The CDR3 region has the DNA TGTGCCAGTATAGGAACTAGCGATAGGAGCACCTACAATGAGCAGTTCTTC.

V and J are TRBV9 and TRBJ1-1; D is undetermined. This CDR3 is 15 amino acids long. The V and J ends lost 1 base and 4 bases respectively, with 14 bases between them. CDR1 is SGDLS and CDR2 is YYNGEE in the germline V gene. The CDR3 is CASSVTSGSATEAFF. As DNA, the CDR3 is TGTGCCAGCAGCGTAACCTCGGGATCGGCCACTGAAGCTTTCTTT.

J is TRBJ1-1 and V is TRBV18; 9 positions agree with TRBD1. Trimming at V came to 6 bases and at J to 0 bases, leaving 5 bases not matched to a gene. This CDR3 region has 15 residues. From germline, CDR1 is KGHSH and CDR2 LQKENI. The DNA of the CDR3 is TGTGCCAGCTCCCCAGGACAGGGGATGAACACTGAAGCTTTCTTT. Protein: CASSPGQGMNTEAFF.

The chain recombines TRBV7-2 with TRBJ2-5; 8 bases are shared with TRBD1. The CDR3 extends over 15 amino acids. CDR1 is SGHTA and CDR2 is FQGNSA in the germline V gene. With 2 bases clipped from V and 5 bases from J, the junction kept 7 bases outside the gene matches. CDR3 bases: TGTGCCAGCAGCTTACAGGGGGCCGAAGGGGAGACCCAGTACTTC. It codes for CASSLQGAEGETQYF.

The chain uses TRBV5-1 and TRBJ1-2, with 9 bases aligning to TRBD1. The V gene end was trimmed by 3 bases and the J gene end by 4 bases; junction bases not matched to a gene: 4. CDR3 size: 14 residues. The germline gives CDR1 SGHRS, CDR2 YFSETQ. This CDR3 is CASSSGTGTYGYTF. As DNA, the CDR3 is TGCGCCAGCAGCTCGGGGACAGGGACCTATGGCTACACCTTC.

The chain combines TRBV6-6 with TRBJ2-7, with 9 positions matching TRBD2. V was pared by 6 bases and J by 9 bases, with 15 bases of the junction left unmatched. This CDR3 region has 15 residues. Per germline, CDR1 MNHNY and CDR2 SVGAGI (reference sequence). The CDR3 DNA is TGTGCCAGCAGCCCCACCCTAGCGGGGTCCACTGGGCAGTACTTC. Its translation is CASSPTLAGSTGQYF.

This clone was seen a single time. This chain links TRBV30 with TRBJ1-4; 8 nucleotides line up with TRBD1. CDR1 and CDR2 from the germline V gene are GTSNPN and SVGIG (reference sequence). The CDR3 sequence is 13 residues long. V shed 4 bases and J 7 bases; nucleotides not matched to a gene: 5. CDR3 sequence: CAWKGQDGEKLFF. Here the CDR3 DNA reads TGTGCCTGGAAGGGACAGGATGGTGAAAAACTGTTTTTT.

This clone occurred a few times. V gene TRBV25-1 combines with J gene TRBJ2-2; TRBD1 matches at 9 bases. The germline V gene encodes CDR1 MGHDK and CDR2 SYGVNS. V trimming: 6 bases; J trimming: 3 bases; junction bases outside the gene matches: 2. The CDR3 is made up of 14 amino acids. In nucleotides, the CDR3 is TGTGCCAGCAGCGGGACAGGGTACACCGGGGAGCTGTTTTTT. Its protein is CASSGTGYTGELFF.

The V gene is TRBV7-2, the J gene TRBJ1-1; 11 positions match TRBD1. Germline V gives CDR1 SGHTA, CDR2 FQGNSA. Unmatched junction bases numbered 5, after V lost 7 bases and J lost 4 bases. This CDR3 is 14 amino acids long. The CDR3 region has the DNA TGTGCCAGCACCAGGACAGGGGGCGGCACTGAAGCTTTCTTT. Translated: CASTRTGGGTEAFF.

This chain uses TRBV5-1 with TRBJ1-3; D unresolved. From germline, CDR1 is SGHRS and CDR2 YFSETQ. CDR3 size: 16 residues. V dropped 2 bases and J dropped 8 bases, with 20 bases sitting between them. The CDR3 DNA sequence: TGCGCCAGCAGCTTAGGAGACCTACCGCAGAGACACACCATATATTTT. Its translation: CASSLGDLPQRHTIYF.

The chain has TRBV6-1 and TRBJ1-1, with D unclear. The germline V and J ends were trimmed by 6 bases and 4 bases, with 6 bases remaining between them. Germline V gives CDR1 MNHNS, CDR2 SASEGT. This CDR3 is built from 11 residues. CDR3 sequence reads: CASSRGTEAFF. Written as DNA, the CDR3 is TGTGCCAGCAGCCGGGGCACTGAAGCTTTCTTT.

The CDR3 DNA follows: TGTGCCTGGAGTGCGGACAGGGCTAGCAATCAGCCCCAGCATTTT. Protein sequence: CAWSADRASNQPQHF. The chain combines TRBV30 with TRBJ1-5, with 8 bases aligning to TRBD1. The germline CDR1 and CDR2 sequences are GTSNPN and SVGIG (reference sequence). V shed 1 base and J 0 bases; nucleotides not matched to a gene: 2. The CDR3 is made up of 15 amino acids.

The genes are TRBV9 and TRBJ1-3, with D perhaps matching TRBD1 (5 bases). There are 15 residues in the CDR3. Germline assignment: CDR1 SGDLS and CDR2 YYNGEE. Trimming took off 2 bases at V and 8 bases at J, with 17 bases between the two ends. CDR3 DNA sequence: TGTGCCAGCAGCGTCCCTCCGGGGGAAGGAGACACCATATATTTT. Amino acid sequence: CASSVPPGEGDTIYF.

This clone was found once. V usage is TRBV7-3 and J usage is TRBJ2-7; a possible D gene is TRBD2 (6 bases). The CDR3 contains 15 residues. Germline lookup yields CDR1 SGHTA and CDR2 FQGTGA. V gave up 1 base and J gave up 2 bases, with 12 bases separating them. CDR3 protein: CASSLNGGKAYEQYF. The CDR3 nucleotides are TGTGCCAGCAGCTTAAACGGGGGAAAAGCCTACGAGCAGTACTTC.

This clone was picked up one time. The rearrangement links TRBV4-1 to TRBJ1-6, with 9 nucleotides matching TRBD1. The CDR3 totals 15 residues. The V gene's germline CDR1 is MGHRA and CDR2 YSYEKL. The V and J ends lost 3 bases and 8 bases, in that order; junction bases with no gene match: 5. CDR3 amino acids: CASSQPGQGYSPLHF. DNA of the CDR3: TGCGCCAGCAGCCAGCCGGGACAGGGTTATTCACCCCTCCACTTT.

This clone was recorded once. The gene calls are TRBV5-5 and TRBJ1-2, with 9 bases fitting TRBD1. V gave up 4 bases and J gave up 3 bases; unmatched junction bases: 4. Germline CDR1 SGHKS, CDR2 YYEKEE (reference sequence). The CDR3 covers 14 residues. The CDR3 sequence is CASSRRQGDYGYTF. CDR3 in DNA: TGTGCCAGCAGCCGTAGACAGGGGGACTATGGCTACACCTTC.

In this sample, this clone turned up once. V usage is TRBV30 and J usage is TRBJ2-1, with D tentatively TRBD1 (7 bases). The CDR3 totals 15 residues. V lost 5 bases, J lost 3 bases, and 17 bases lay in between. Germline V gene data show CDR1 as GTSNPN and CDR2 as SVGIG (reference sequence). CDR3: CAWDQGGGIYNEQFF. CDR3 DNA sequence: TGTGCCTGGGACCAGGGGGGTGGTATCTACAATGAGCAGTTCTTC.

V gene TRBV9 combines with J gene TRBJ2-3; perhaps TRBD1 as D (5 bases). The CDR3 is 15 residues long. V was pared by 3 bases and J by 2 bases, with 13 bases between. Germline V gene sequence: CDR1 SGDLS, CDR2 YYNGEE. As DNA, the CDR3 is TGTGCCAGCAGCGCTCAGACAGCCTACACAGATACGCAGTATTTT. As protein: CASSAQTAYTDTQYF. The full variable domain, its missing parts supplied by reference TRBV9 and TRBJ2-3, is DSGVTQTPKHLITATGQRVTLRCSPRSGDLSVYWYQQSLDQGLQFLIQYYNGEERAKGNILERFSAQQFPDLHSELNLSSLELGDSALYFCASSAQTAYTDTQYFGPGTRLTVL.

The genes are TRBV6-5 and TRBJ1-4; weak D call: TRBD1 (6 bases). CDR3 length: 14 amino acids. Trimming removed 5 bases from V and 7 bases from J, with 14 bases in between. Germline values: CDR1 MNHEY, CDR2 SVGAGI. The CDR3 here is CASSQQGSVEKLFF. The CDR3 DNA sequence: TGTGCCAGCAGTCAACAGGGATCGGTTGAAAAACTGTTTTTT.

This chain uses TRBV6-1 with TRBJ2-1; 9 bases map to TRBD2. V shed 2 bases, J shed 0 bases, and the junction held 11 bases outside the gene matches. CDR3 length: 19 amino acids. Germline-derived CDR1 and CDR2 are MNHNS and SASEGT. DNA of the CDR3: TGTGCCAGCAGTGAACCCGGTAGCGGGAGACGGTACTCCTACAATGAGCAGTTCTTC. This translates into CASSEPGSGRRYSYNEQFF.

J is TRBJ2-1 and V is TRBV15; 9 bases align to TRBD2. The CDR3 runs to 16 residues. The trim removed 1 base at V and 5 bases at J, leaving 6 bases unmatched. CDR1 LNHNV and CDR2 YYDKDF come from the germline V gene (reference sequence). CDR3 loop: CATSRVRASGNNEQFF. The CDR3 DNA follows: TGTGCCACCAGCAGAGTAAGGGCTAGCGGGAACAATGAGCAGTTCTTC. Full variable domain (remainder filled in from reference TRBV15 and TRBJ2-1): DAMVIQNPRYQVTQFGKPVTLSCSQTLNHNVMYWYQQKSSQAPKLLFHYYDKDFNNEADTPDNFQSRRPNTSFCFLDIRSPGLGDTAMYLCATSRVRASGNNEQFFGPGTRLTVL.